This entry lists 14 T cell receptor beta chains sequenced from one sample in a study of blood T cell repertoires in COVID-19. Assay: immunoSEQ multiplex PCR; the TCRdb copy retains only in-frame clones and omits some. The data hold approximately 490,000 clones, with around 90% observed a single time. The sequencing sample was made of PBMCs or T cells enriched from blood (not recorded which). The origin of the receptors is a woman aged 18-29 years who had recovered from COVID-19.

The chain employs TRBV7-8 and TRBJ2-2; weak D call: TRBD2 (5 bases). The CDR3 has 16 residues. V lost 5 bases to trimming and J lost 0 bases, with 13 bases between them. CDR1 and CDR2 (germline): SGHVS, FQNEAQ. The DNA for the CDR3 is TGTGCCAGCAGCCCGGGAACTCGGGCGAACACCGGGGAGCTGTTTTTT. It codes for CASSPGTRANTGELFF.

This clone has a single count. The chain joins TRBV5-5 to TRBJ1-1; TRBD1 agrees at 7 bases. Trimming cost V 0 bases and J 0 bases; bases outside gene matches: 2. The CDR3 has 15 amino acids. Germline CDR1 reads SGHKS; CDR2 reads YYEKEE (reference sequence). CDR3 protein: CASSLGQGLNTEAFF. In nucleotides, the CDR3 is TGTGCCAGCAGCTTGGGACAGGGCCTGAACACTGAAGCTTTCTTT.

This chain joins TRBV6-6 and TRBJ2-5; maybe TRBD2 (6 bases). This CDR3 has 15 residues. The V gene lost 5 bases and the J gene lost 1 base, with 14 bases spanning the gap. Germline CDR1 and CDR2: MNHNY and SVGAGI (reference sequence). The CDR3 sequence is CASSRAGGLQETQYF. The DNA for the CDR3 is TGTGCCAGCAGTCGCGCCGGGGGACTCCAAGAGACCCAGTACTTC.

The chain joins TRBV10-1 to TRBJ2-7, with unresolved D. The CDR3 covers 13 residues. Germline V CDR1 and CDR2: WNHNN, SYGVQD (reference sequence). V was cut by 4 bases and J by 3 bases, with 10 bases left in between. The CDR3 sequence is CASSAELNYEQYF. The CDR3 nucleotides read TGCGCCAGCAGTGCCGAACTTAACTACGAGCAGTACTTC.

This chain connects TRBV5-4 to TRBJ2-1; 7 bases are shared with TRBD1. Germline V CDR1 and CDR2: SGHNT, YYREEE (reference sequence). CDR3 size: 14 residues. J was trimmed by 8 bases and V by 0 bases; bases with no gene match: 5. The CDR3 here is CASSLDRGKDEQFF. CDR3 coding DNA: TGTGCCAGCAGCTTGGACAGGGGAAAAGATGAGCAGTTCTTC. The complete variable domain, with remaining parts taken from reference TRBV5-4 and TRBJ2-1, reads ETGVTQSPTHLIKTRGQQVTLRCSSQSGHNTVSWYQQALGQGPQFIFQYYREEENGRGNFPPRFSGLQFPNYSSELNVNALELDDSALYLCASSLDRGKDEQFFGPGTRLTVL.

This clone has only one observation. The chain couples TRBV30 to TRBJ2-7, with D possibly being TRBD2 (6 bases). Germline V gene data show CDR1 as GTSNPN and CDR2 as SVGIG (reference sequence). V was clipped by 0 bases and J by 2 bases, with 14 bases between them. This CDR3 spans 15 amino acids. DNA for the CDR3: TGTGCCTGGAGTGTACGGCAGGGAGGACCCTACGAGCAGTACTTC. Translated, it gives CAWSVRQGGPYEQYF.

The chain uses TRBV5-6 and TRBJ1-3; D gene unclear. CDR1 and CDR2 from the germline V gene are SGHDT and YYEEEE. The ends were cut back, 4 bases at V and 2 bases at J, with 7 bases in the middle. CDR3 length: 13 amino acids. Written as DNA, the CDR3 is TGTGCCAGCAGCCTGGCGGCTGGAAACACCATATATTTT. It encodes CASSLAAGNTIYF.

The V and J genes are TRBV20-1 and TRBJ2-7, with D maybe TRBD1 (5 bases). The germline V and J ends were trimmed by 3 bases and 3 bases, with 24 bases remaining between them. The CDR3 has 17 amino acids. Germline CDR1 DFQATT, CDR2 SNEGSKA (reference sequence). CDR3 region: CSASDTLGLSPHYEQYF. The CDR3 DNA reads TGCAGTGCTAGTGACACTTTGGGGCTATCCCCCCACTACGAGCAGTACTTC.

The chain carries TRBV28 and TRBJ2-5; 7 nucleotides line up with TRBD1. The CDR3 sequence is 19 residues long. The V gene's germline CDR1 is MDHEN and CDR2 SYDVKM. V dropped 5 bases and J dropped 4; count of bases not matched to a gene: 22. CDR3 sequence (DNA): TGTGCCAGCAGTACCCCAGACAGGGAAACTGACAATTGGATAGAGACCCAGTACTTC. Amino acids: CASSTPDRETDNWIETQYF. Full variable domain (outside the CDR3, taken from reference TRBV28 and TRBJ2-5): DVKVTQSSRYLVKRTGEKVFLECVQDMDHENMFWYRQDPGLGLRLIYFSYDVKMKEKGDIPEGYSVSREKKERFSLILESASTNQTSMYLCASSTPDRETDNWIETQYFGPGTRLLVL.

DNA of the CDR3: TGTGCCAGCGGAGGAGGAGGAAAGCCCAATCAGCCCCAGCATTTT. Residues: CASGGGGKPNQPQHF. The chain uses TRBV6-5 and TRBJ1-5; D is unclear. V was clipped by 8 bases and J by 3 bases, with 17 bases between them. The CDR3 consists of 15 residues. Germline CDR1 is MNHEY and CDR2 is SVGAGI.

This clone has a single count. This chain links TRBV5-1 with TRBJ2-2, with no clear D. With 2 bases removed from V and 5 bases from J, the gap between germline ends came to 13 bases. CDR1 is SGHRS, CDR2 YFSETQ, per germline. The CDR3 covers 15 residues. CDR3 coding DNA: TGCGCCAGCAGCTTAAACACCCCCACGACCGGGGAGCTGTTTTTT. As protein: CASSLNTPTTGELFF.

The J gene is TRBJ2-5, the V gene TRBV5-5, with 8 bases aligning to TRBD2. The V gene end was trimmed by 9 bases and the J gene end by 4 bases; junction bases not matched to a gene: 8. Germline CDR1 and CDR2: SGHKS and YYEKEE (reference sequence). CDR3 length: 13 amino acids. The DNA for the CDR3 is TGTGCCACCTCTCGGGAGGGGCGAGAGACCCAGTACTTC. Translation gives CATSREGRETQYF.

This clone was observed a handful of times. The CDR3 nucleotides are TGTGCCACCAGCAGAGACAATGGCTACACCTTC. It translates to CATSRDNGYTF. The chain uses TRBV15 and TRBJ1-2; D is unresolved. This CDR3 spans 11 amino acids. Trimming cost V 0 bases and J 6 bases, with 2 bases left between them. Germline CDR1 and CDR2: LNHNV and YYDKDF (reference sequence).

The V call is TRBV7-9, the J call TRBJ1-5, with 8 bases fitting TRBD1. Germline CDR1 is SEHNR and CDR2 is FQNEAQ (reference sequence). The CDR3 consists of 15 residues. With 5 bases clipped from V and 6 bases from J, the junction kept 9 bases outside the gene matches. The CDR3 reads CASSTGAGGSQPQHF. The CDR3 nucleotides read TGTGCCAGCAGCACAGGGGCAGGGGGCAGTCAGCCCCAGCATTTT. Based on the CDR3 plus reference TRBV7-9 and TRBJ1-5, the full variable domain is DTGVSQNPRHKITKRGQNVTFRCDPISEHNRLYWYRQTLGQGPEFLTYFQNEAQLEKSRLLSDRFSAERPKGSFSTLEIQRTEQGDSAMYLCASSTGAGGSQPQHFGDGTRLSIL.